This T cell receptor (beta chain) was retrieved from a study of cytomegalovirus exposure and HLA in healthy donors. Germline V gene lookup returns CDR1 SGHTA and CDR2 FQGNSA. Losses at the gene ends were 4 bases for V and 3 bases for J; bases not matched to a gene: 10. The CDR3 runs to 18 residues. Primers for the PCR totalled 60 Vbeta and 13 Jbeta. Sequencing used immunoSEQ multiplex PCR; TCRdb keeps in-frame clones, though not all of them. This repertoire comprises 130,000 to 150,000 clones; its ten largest clones make up approximately 2.6%. Points on this clone: The same CDR3 also results from other DNA sequences found in this sample.

The chain employs TRBV7-2 and TRBJ2-1; 12 positions agree with TRBD2. Sequencing was done on a sample of PBMCs. The sequence came from a man aged 40-49 years in good health and CMV-seronegative. The DNA of the CDR3 is TGTGCCAGCAGCTCCGGACTAGCGGGGCTTACCTTCTACAATGAGCAGTTCTTC. Protein: CASSSGLAGLTFYNEQFF.